This TCR beta chain was retrieved from a study of beta chain features in type 1 diabetes. Study-level results: Across all four CD4+ subsets, people with type 1 diabetes showed modestly shorter TCRB CDR3s. cDNA sequencing could over-represent cells with high TCR expression.

Turning to this clone: Its antigen is not known.

Every isolated RNA sample was fully reverse transcribed, so sequencing captured expressed TCRB transcripts. Data came from immunoSEQ multiplex PCR; TCRdb stores just in-frame clones and leaves some out. The data hold around 250,000 clones, with roughly 13% observed a single time. Sample: naive CD4+ T cells from blood. The receptor was derived from a man aged 25 to 45 with type 1 diabetes.

CDR3 in DNA: TGCGCCAGCAGCTTGGTGTCCCTTCTTAATGAGCAGTTCTTC. Its translation is CASSLVSLLNEQFF. The chain carries TRBV5-1 and TRBJ2-1, with unresolved D. Trimming cost V 0 bases and J 7 bases, with 11 bases left between them. This CDR3 has 14 amino acids. The V gene's germline CDR1 is SGHRS and CDR2 YFSETQ.